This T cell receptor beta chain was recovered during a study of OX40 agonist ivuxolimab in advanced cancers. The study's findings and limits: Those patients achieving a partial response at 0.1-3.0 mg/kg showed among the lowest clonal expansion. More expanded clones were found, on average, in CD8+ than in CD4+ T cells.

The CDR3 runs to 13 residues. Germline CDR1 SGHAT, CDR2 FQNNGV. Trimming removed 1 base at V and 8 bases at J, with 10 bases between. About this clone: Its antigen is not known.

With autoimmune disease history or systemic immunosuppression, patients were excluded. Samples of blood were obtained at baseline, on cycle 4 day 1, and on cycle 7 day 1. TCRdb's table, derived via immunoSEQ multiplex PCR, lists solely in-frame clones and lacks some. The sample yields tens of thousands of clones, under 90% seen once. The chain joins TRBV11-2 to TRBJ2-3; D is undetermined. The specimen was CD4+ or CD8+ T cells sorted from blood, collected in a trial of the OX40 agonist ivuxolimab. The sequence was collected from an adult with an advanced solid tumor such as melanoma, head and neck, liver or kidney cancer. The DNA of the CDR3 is TGTGCCAGCAGCTTAGTTGCAGGCGCTACGCAGTATTTT. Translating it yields CASSLVAGATQYF.